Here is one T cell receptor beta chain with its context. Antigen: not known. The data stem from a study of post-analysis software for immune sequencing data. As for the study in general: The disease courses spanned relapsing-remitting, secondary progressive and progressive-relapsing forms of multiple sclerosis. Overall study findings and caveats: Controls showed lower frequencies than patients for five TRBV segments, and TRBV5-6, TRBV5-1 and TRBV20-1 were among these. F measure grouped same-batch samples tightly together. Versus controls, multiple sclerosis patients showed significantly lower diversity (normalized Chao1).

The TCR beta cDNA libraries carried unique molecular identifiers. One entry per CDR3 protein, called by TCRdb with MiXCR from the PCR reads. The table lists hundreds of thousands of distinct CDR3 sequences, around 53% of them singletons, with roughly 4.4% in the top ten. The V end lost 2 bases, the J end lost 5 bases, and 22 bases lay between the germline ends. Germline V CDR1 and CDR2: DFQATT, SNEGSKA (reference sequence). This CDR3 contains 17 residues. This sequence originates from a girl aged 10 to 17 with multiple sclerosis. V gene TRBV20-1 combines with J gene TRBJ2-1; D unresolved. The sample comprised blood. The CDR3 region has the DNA TGCAGTGCTAGACCTTATGTTTCTCCCCTTATGAACAATGAGCAGTTCTTC. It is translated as CSARPYVSPLMNNEQFF.